The 22 T cell receptor beta chains given below trace back to one sample, sequenced in a study of cytotoxic CD8 clonotypes in ibrutinib-treated CLL. TCRdb keeps only in-frame clones here, not all; method: immunoSEQ multiplex PCR. The sample consists of about 310,000 clones, 70% to 80% of them appearing once. The sample in question was PBMCs, obtained before ibrutinib treatment. These receptor sequences come from a human donor with chronic lymphocytic leukemia.

CDR3 region: CAWRDGRGNEQYF. As DNA, the CDR3 is TGTGCCTGGAGAGACGGGAGAGGGAACGAGCAGTACTTC. The chain uses TRBV30 and TRBJ2-7; a weak D match, TRBD2 (6 bases). CDR1 GTSNPN and CDR2 SVGIG come from the germline V gene (reference sequence). V was cut by 3 bases and J by 5 bases, with 14 bases left in between. The CDR3 spans 13 residues. Filled out from reference TRBV30 and TRBJ2-7, the complete variable domain reads SQTIHQWPATLVQPVGSPLSLECTVEGTSNPNLYWYRQAAGRGLQLLFYSVGIGQISSEVPQNLSASRPQDRQFILSSKKLLLSDSGFYLCAWRDGRGNEQYFGPGTRLTVT.

The chain joins TRBV2 to TRBJ1-4, with D maybe TRBD1 (6 bases). CDR3 length equals 13 residues. Per the germline V gene, CDR1 is SNHLY and CDR2 is FYNNEI. V lost 4 bases to trimming and J lost 8 bases, with 11 bases between them. CDR3 in amino acids: CASSGTDREKLFF. DNA for the CDR3: TGTGCCAGCAGTGGGACAGACCGGGAAAAACTGTTTTTT.

The rearrangement links TRBV25-1 to TRBJ1-4, with D uncertain. Germline CDR1 and CDR2: MGHDK and SYGVNS. The CDR3 consists of 14 residues. Trimming took off 1 base at V and 4 bases at J, with 7 bases between the two ends. CDR3: CASSELGINEKLFF. DNA of the CDR3: TGTGCCAGCAGTGAATTGGGGATTAATGAAAAACTGTTTTTT.

A single count supports this clone. J is TRBJ1-2 and V is TRBV6-6; D is ambiguous. V was clipped by 6 bases and J by 7 bases, with 15 bases between them. The CDR3 has 13 amino acids. From germline, CDR1 is MNHNY and CDR2 SVGAGI (reference sequence). CDR3 loop: CASSPMVRFGYTF. CDR3 sequence (DNA): TGTGCCAGCAGCCCTATGGTTAGGTTTGGCTACACCTTC.

This clone has only a few counts. The rearrangement links TRBV5-4 to TRBJ2-5; 7 bases agree with TRBD1. J was trimmed by 1 base and V by 2 bases; bases with no gene match: 8. The CDR3 extends over 16 amino acids. CDR1 and CDR2 (germline): SGHNT, YYREEE (reference sequence). The CDR3 loop reads CASSLRAGTAQETQYF. CDR3 coding DNA: TGTGCCAGCAGCTTACGGGCTGGGACAGCCCAAGAGACCCAGTACTTC.

The rearrangement links TRBV30 to TRBJ1-2, with a possible D match to TRBD1 (6 bases). The CDR3 runs 15 residues. CDR1 GTSNPN and CDR2 SVGIG come from the germline V gene (reference sequence). V lost 5 bases and J 8 bases, leaving 24 bases between the germline ends. CDR3: CAWEALPGVRGGYTF. The CDR3 DNA reads as TGTGCCTGGGAGGCGCTCCCAGGGGTAAGGGGGGGCTACACCTTC.

V is TRBV9 and J is TRBJ2-1; possible D gene TRBD2, 6 bases. This CDR3 has 15 amino acids. Trimming removed 4 bases from V and 4 bases from J, with 15 bases in between. Germline assignment: CDR1 SGDLS and CDR2 YYNGEE. The CDR3 bases are TGTGCCAGCAGCTTCGGGAGTACCCTTTACAATGAGCAGTTCTTC. It yields the protein CASSFGSTLYNEQFF. The full variable domain, its missing parts supplied by reference TRBV9 and TRBJ2-1, is DSGVTQTPKHLITATGQRVTLRCSPRSGDLSVYWYQQSLDQGLQFLIQYYNGEERAKGNILERFSAQQFPDLHSELNLSSLELGDSALYFCASSFGSTLYNEQFFGPGTRLTVL.

The rearrangement uses TRBV2 and TRBJ2-5; unclear D gene. Trimming cost V 6 bases and J 2 bases, with 10 bases left between them. The CDR3 sequence is 13 residues long. CDR1 and CDR2 (germline): SNHLY, FYNNEI. Written as DNA, the CDR3 is TGTGCCAGCAGGTTGAATGTTCAAGAGACCCAGTACTTC. It yields the protein CASRLNVQETQYF. The full variable domain, completed using reference TRBV2 and TRBJ2-5, is EPEVTQTPSHQVTQMGQEVILRCVPISNHLYFYWYRQILGQKVEFLVSFYNNEISEKSEIFDDQFSVERPDGSNFTLKIRSTKLEDSAMYFCASRLNVQETQYFGPGTRLLVL.

This sequence joins TRBV6-1 and TRBJ2-7; 7 nucleotides match TRBD1. Germline V gene data show CDR1 as MNHNS and CDR2 as SASEGT. The CDR3 is 15 amino acids. V lost 3 bases to trimming and J lost 4 bases; unmatched junction nucleotides: 9. CDR3 in amino acids: CASSEVGTDAYEQYF. The CDR3 coding sequence is TGTGCCAGCAGTGAGGTGGGGACAGACGCTTACGAGCAGTACTTC.

A few counts support this clone. This chain links TRBV27 with TRBJ2-3, with 11 bases fitting TRBD2. Germline loops: CDR1 MNHEY, CDR2 SMNVEV (reference sequence). The CDR3 consists of 16 residues. Trimming cost V 3 bases and J 4 bases; bases outside gene matches: 6. DNA for the CDR3: TGTGCCAGCAGTTTTACTAGCGGGAGTGTCGCAGATACGCAGTATTTT. Amino acid sequence: CASSFTSGSVADTQYF.

The chain employs TRBV7-9 and TRBJ2-1; a possible D gene is TRBD2 (6 bases). Germline lookup yields CDR1 SEHNR and CDR2 FQNEAQ (reference sequence). V was cut by 4 bases and J by 9 bases, with 16 bases left in between. The CDR3 is made up of 14 amino acids. The CDR3 region is CASSYGGREAEQFF. The CDR3, as DNA: TGTGCCAGCAGCTATGGAGGCAGGGAGGCTGAGCAGTTCTTC.

V and J are TRBV30 and TRBJ2-3, with D unclear. CDR1 and CDR2 from the germline V gene are GTSNPN and SVGIG (reference sequence). The CDR3 runs to 11 residues. V lost 3 bases and J lost 5, with 6 bases in between. The CDR3 spells CAWSPRDTQYF. The CDR3, as DNA: TGTGCCTGGAGCCCTCGAGATACGCAGTATTTT.

CDR3 nucleotide sequence: TGTGCCAGCTCACAGAGGGCGTCCCACAGCTATGGCTACACCTTC. This codes for CASSQRASHSYGYTF. This sequence joins TRBV18 and TRBJ1-2; no clear D. The CDR3 length is 15 residues. The germline V gene has CDR1 KGHSH and CDR2 LQKENI. The V end was cut by 4 bases, the J end by 4 bases, with 16 bases between.

This chain links TRBV6-1 with TRBJ2-2; no reliable D call. Germline values: CDR1 MNHNS, CDR2 SASEGT. The V end lost 1 base, the J end lost 0 bases, and 9 bases lay between the germline ends. The CDR3 runs 16 residues. The CDR3 protein is CASSEGPQANTGELFF. The CDR3 coding sequence is TGTGCCAGCAGTGAAGGACCCCAGGCGAACACCGGGGAGCTGTTTTTT.

The chain is built from TRBV7-9 and TRBJ2-1; a possible D gene is TRBD1 (6 bases). This CDR3 contains 14 residues. The germline gives CDR1 SEHNR, CDR2 FQNEAQ (reference sequence). Trimming removed 1 base at V and 5 bases at J, with 9 bases between. The CDR3: CASSLGTANNEQFF. In DNA form, the CDR3 reads TGTGCCAGCAGCTTAGGGACAGCAAACAATGAGCAGTTCTTC.

CDR3 loop: CASSLVAPTNEQFF. The CDR3 DNA reads as TGTGCCAGCAGCTTAGTTGCTCCCACCAATGAGCAGTTCTTC. This chain uses TRBV7-9 with TRBJ2-1; no clear D. The CDR3 contains 14 residues. Germline V CDR1 and CDR2: SEHNR, FQNEAQ (reference sequence). Trimming removed 1 base at V and 6 bases at J, with 10 bases between.

In DNA, the CDR3 is TGTGCCAGCAGTTACGGGACTAGCGGGCCCTACGAGCAGTACTTC. This encodes CASSYGTSGPYEQYF. The V call is TRBV7-9, the J call TRBJ2-7; 12 positions match TRBD2. The CDR3 sequence is 15 residues long. J lost 2 bases, V lost 6 bases, and 5 bases had no gene match. In germline, CDR1 is SEHNR, CDR2 FQNEAQ (reference sequence).

This sequence joins TRBV19 and TRBJ1-2; TRBD1 aligns across 8 bases. The length of the CDR3 is 12 residues. CDR1 is LNHDA and CDR2 is SQIVND in the germline V gene (reference sequence). J was trimmed by 3 bases and V by 8 bases; bases with no gene match: 2. CDR3 bases: TGTGCCAGTGGGGACAGGTACTATGGCTACACCTTC. Translation gives CASGDRYYGYTF.

The rearrangement links TRBV9 to TRBJ1-2; 8 bases fit TRBD1. Germline CDR1 SGDLS, CDR2 YYNGEE. V trimming: 5 bases; J trimming: 2 bases; junction bases outside the gene matches: 2. CDR3 size: 13 residues. CDR3 in amino acids: CASRGDRNYGYTF. The DNA of the CDR3 is TGTGCCAGCAGGGGGGACAGGAACTATGGCTACACCTTC.

This chain uses TRBV27 with TRBJ2-7; 9 nucleotides line up with TRBD2. CDR3 length: 14 residues. Germline V gene data show CDR1 as MNHEY and CDR2 as SMNVEV (reference sequence). Germline trimming cut 5 bases from V and 0 bases from J; bases unmatched to any gene: 2. The CDR3 loop reads CASSELAGSYEQYF. The CDR3 DNA is TGTGCCAGCAGTGAACTAGCGGGCTCCTACGAGCAGTACTTC.

The chain uses TRBV19 and TRBJ2-5; the D is unclear. Germline lookup yields CDR1 LNHDA and CDR2 SQIVND (reference sequence). The CDR3 has 13 residues. V gave up 3 bases and J gave up 3 bases, with 8 bases separating them. The CDR3 DNA follows: TGTGCCAGTAGTATCGTGTGGGAAGAGACCCAGTACTTC. Protein sequence: CASSIVWEETQYF.

J is TRBJ2-7 and V is TRBV6-5; 7 bases align to TRBD2. V was pared by 4 bases and J by 3 bases, with 12 bases of the junction left unmatched. From germline, CDR1 is MNHEY and CDR2 SVGAGI. This CDR3 is built from 16 residues. CDR3 amino acids: CASSSFGGSTIYEQYF. In DNA form, the CDR3 reads TGTGCCAGCAGTTCCTTTGGCGGGAGTACCATCTACGAGCAGTACTTC.